This T cell receptor beta chain originates from a study of cytomegalovirus exposure and HLA in healthy donors. The study, taken as a whole, reports: Immune exposure was documented only through CMV serostatus.

Primers included in the PCR were 60 Vbeta and 13 Jbeta primers. TCRdb's copy holds only in-frame clones and misses some; the assay was immunoSEQ multiplex PCR. The table lists 150,000 to 200,000 clones, 70% to 85% of them singletons. As to this clone: The antigen remains unidentified. Distinct nucleotide sequences in the sample also encode this CDR3.

Sequences were obtained from PBMCs. The receptor was derived from a woman aged 25 to 39 in good health and CMV-seropositive.

CDR3 nucleotide sequence: TGTGCCAGCAGCTTGGGGGGGGCTGGGGCCAACGTCCTGACTTTC. It codes for CASSLGGAGANVLTF. The rearrangement joins TRBV5-4 to TRBJ2-6; maybe TRBD2 (6 bases). CDR3 length: 15 residues. Per the germline V gene, CDR1 is SGHNT and CDR2 is YYREEE (reference sequence). V dropped 0 bases and J dropped 2 bases, with 6 bases sitting between them.